A single T cell receptor beta chain is shown here with its context. The antigen remains unidentified. Assay: immunoSEQ multiplex PCR; the TCRdb copy retains only in-frame clones and omits some. Counted here are some 120,000 clones, around 94% occurring once; the ten biggest clones make up over 6.5%. The data were taken from a study of T cell responses to AZD1222 COVID-19 vaccine. Study-wide results and caveats: At baseline, seropositivity was found in only a handful of AZD1222 recipients. A reported finding is that nearly half of spike-specific TCRs target unmutated variant regions.

With 3 bases removed from V and 8 bases from J, the gap between germline ends came to 10 bases. Per germline, CDR1 GTSNPN and CDR2 SVGIG (reference sequence). CDR3 length equals 11 residues. The starting material was peripheral blood, obtained on day 0 of AZD1222 vaccination. The TCR comes from an adult in good health. This rearrangement joins TRBV30 to TRBJ1-2; D is unresolved. For the CDR3, the DNA is TGTGCCTGGAGGGTCCCCCTGGGCTACACCTTC. This encodes CAWRVPLGYTF.